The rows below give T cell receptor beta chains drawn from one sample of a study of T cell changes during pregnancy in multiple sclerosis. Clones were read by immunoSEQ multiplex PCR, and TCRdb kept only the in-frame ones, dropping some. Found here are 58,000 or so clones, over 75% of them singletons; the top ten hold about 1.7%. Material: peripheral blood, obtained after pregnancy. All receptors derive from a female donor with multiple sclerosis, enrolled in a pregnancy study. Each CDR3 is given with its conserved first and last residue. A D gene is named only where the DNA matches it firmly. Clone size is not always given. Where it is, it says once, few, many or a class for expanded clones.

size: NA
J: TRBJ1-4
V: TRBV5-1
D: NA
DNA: TGCGCCAGCAGCGCAACAGGGTATAATGAAAAACTGTTTTTT
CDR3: CASSATGYNEKLFF

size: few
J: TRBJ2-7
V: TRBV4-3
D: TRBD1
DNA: TGCGCCAGCAGCCAAGATTATGGGACAGGGGGCGACGAGCAGTACTTC
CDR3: CASSQDYGTGGDEQYF

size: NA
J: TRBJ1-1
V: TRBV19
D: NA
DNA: TGTGCCAGTAGTATTGTCCCGGGGATTCACACTGAAGCTTTCTTT
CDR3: CASSIVPGIHTEAFF

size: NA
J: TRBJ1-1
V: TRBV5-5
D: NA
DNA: TGTGCCAGCAGCTTTAAATCAGGAACCCGGATAACTGAAGCTTTCTTT
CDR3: CASSFKSGTRITEAFF

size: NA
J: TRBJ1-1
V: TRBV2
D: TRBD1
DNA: TGTGCCAGCAGTGTCGACAGGGTCACTGAAGCTTTCTTT
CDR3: CASSVDRVTEAFF

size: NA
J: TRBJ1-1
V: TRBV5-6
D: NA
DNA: TGTGCCAGCGGACTAGGGCCCCCGGGACTAATGAACACTGAAGCTTTCTTT
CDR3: CASGLGPPGLMNTEAFF

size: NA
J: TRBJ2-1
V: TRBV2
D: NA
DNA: TGTGCCAGCAGTGAATTTCGGGCTAGCCCCAATGAGCAGTTCTTC
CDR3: CASSEFRASPNEQFF

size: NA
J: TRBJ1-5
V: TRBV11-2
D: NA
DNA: TGTGCCAGCAGCTTCGGGGGGAAACAGCCCCAGCATTTT
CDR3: CASSFGGKQPQHF

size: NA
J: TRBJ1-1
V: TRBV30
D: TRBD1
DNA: TGTGCCTGGAGTCCATCAGGGGGGAACACTGAAGCTTTCTTT
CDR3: CAWSPSGGNTEAFF

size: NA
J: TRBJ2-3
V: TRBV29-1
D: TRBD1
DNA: TGCAGCCTCGGGACAGCTAGCACAGATACGCAGTATTTT
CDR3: CSLGTASTDTQYF

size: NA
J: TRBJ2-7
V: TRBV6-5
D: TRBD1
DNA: TGTGCCAGCAGCAGGACAGGGGGGCACGAGCAGTACTTC
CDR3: CASSRTGGHEQYF

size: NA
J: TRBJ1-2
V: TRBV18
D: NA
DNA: TGTGCCAGCTCACAGGAGAACTATGGCTACACCTTC
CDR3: CASSQENYGYTF

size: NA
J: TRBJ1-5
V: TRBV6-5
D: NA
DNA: TGTGCCAGCAGCGCTTACGGAGGCAATCAGCCCCAGCATTTT
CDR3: CASSAYGGNQPQHF

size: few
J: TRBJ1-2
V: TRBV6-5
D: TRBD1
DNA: TGTGCCAGCAGTCAACAGGGGCGAGGCTACACCTTC
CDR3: CASSQQGRGYTF

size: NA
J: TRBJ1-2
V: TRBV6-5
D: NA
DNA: TGTGCCAGCAGCCCCGAGGGAGGGGGTCGGAGTGGCTACACCTTC
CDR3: CASSPEGGGRSGYTF

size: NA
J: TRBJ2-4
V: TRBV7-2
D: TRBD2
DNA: TGTGCCAGCAGCTTACGGGGGGGGCCGGGGAACATTCAGTACTTC
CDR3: CASSLRGGPGNIQYF

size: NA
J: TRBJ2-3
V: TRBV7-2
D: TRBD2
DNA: TGTGCCAGCAGCTTAGCGGCGGGGGCAGATACGCAGTATTTT
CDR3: CASSLAAGADTQYF

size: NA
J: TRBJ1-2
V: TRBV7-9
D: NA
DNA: TGTGCCAGCAGCTCCCGGGAGTGGGACTATGGCTACACCTTC
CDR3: CASSSREWDYGYTF

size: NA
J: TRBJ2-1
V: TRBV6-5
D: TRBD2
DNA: TGTGCCAGCAGCCGTAGCGGGGCGGGTTACAATGAGCAGTTCTTC
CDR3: CASSRSGAGYNEQFF

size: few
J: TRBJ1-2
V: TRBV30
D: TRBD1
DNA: TGTGCCTGGGGACAGGGCTTTCGGGGCTATGGCTACACCTTC
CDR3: CAWGQGFRGYGYTF

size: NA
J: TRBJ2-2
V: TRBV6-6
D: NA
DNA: TGTGCCAGCAGTTACGGCCCGGGGAAGGCCGGGGAGCTGTTTTTT
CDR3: CASSYGPGKAGELFF

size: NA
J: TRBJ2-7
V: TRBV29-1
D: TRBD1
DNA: TGCAGCGTTGAAACCTACTCACGGACAGGGGGCTACGAGCAGTACTTC
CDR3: CSVETYSRTGGYEQYF

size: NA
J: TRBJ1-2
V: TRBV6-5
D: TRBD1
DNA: TGTGCCAGCAGATCCAATGCCAGGGGGCCCTATGGCTACACCTTC
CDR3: CASRSNARGPYGYTF

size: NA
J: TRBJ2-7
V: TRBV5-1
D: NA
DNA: TGCGCCAGCAGCCCAGGTACCGAGCAGTACTTC
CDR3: CASSPGTEQYF

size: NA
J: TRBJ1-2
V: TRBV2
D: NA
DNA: TGTGCCAGCACGACAGAGAACTATGGCTACACCTTC
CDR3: CASTTENYGYTF

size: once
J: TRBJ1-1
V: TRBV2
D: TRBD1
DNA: TGTGCCAGCAGTGATATGGGACAGGTAGCCCCCGAAGCTTTCTTT
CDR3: CASSDMGQVAPEAFF

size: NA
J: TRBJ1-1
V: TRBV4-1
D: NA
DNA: TGCGCCAGCAGCCCAGCGGGGGGGACAAACACTGAAGCTTTCTTT
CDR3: CASSPAGGTNTEAFF

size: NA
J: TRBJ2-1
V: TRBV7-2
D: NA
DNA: TGTGCCAGCAGCTTAGTTATGGGCCACAACAATGAGCAGTTCTTC
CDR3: CASSLVMGHNNEQFF

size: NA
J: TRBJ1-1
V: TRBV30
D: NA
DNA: TGTGCCTGGAGTCGACCGTATCGAGGCACTGAAGCTTTCTTT
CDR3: CAWSRPYRGTEAFF

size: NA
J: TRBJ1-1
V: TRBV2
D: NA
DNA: TGTGCCAGCGACAGAACACAAATGAACACTGAAGCTTTCTTT
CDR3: CASDRTQMNTEAFF

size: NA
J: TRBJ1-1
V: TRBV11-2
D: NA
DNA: TGTGCCAGCAGTGGGGGCAGGCTGGGGGCGCGGGACACTGAAGCTTTCTTT
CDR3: CASSGGRLGARDTEAFF

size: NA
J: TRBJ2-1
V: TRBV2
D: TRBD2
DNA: TGTGCCAGCAGAGTTAGCGGGGGGTCCTACAATGAGCAGTTCTTC
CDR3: CASRVSGGSYNEQFF

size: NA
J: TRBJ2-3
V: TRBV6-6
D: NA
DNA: TGTGCCAGCAGATCGCTCATTGACAACACAGATACGCAGTATTTT
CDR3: CASRSLIDNTDTQYF

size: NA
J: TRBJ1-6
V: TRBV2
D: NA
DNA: TGTGCCAGCAGTGAAGCGCCACGGTCAAATTCACCCCTCCACTTT
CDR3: CASSEAPRSNSPLHF

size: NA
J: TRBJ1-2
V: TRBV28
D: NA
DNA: TGTGCCAGCAGTTTAGATCGCCCCTCGGGGGGCTACACCTTC
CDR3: CASSLDRPSGGYTF

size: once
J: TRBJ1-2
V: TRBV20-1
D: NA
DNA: TGCAGTGCCGGGGGAGTAGGCGGCTACACCTTC
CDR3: CSAGGVGGYTF

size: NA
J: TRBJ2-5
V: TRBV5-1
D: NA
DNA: TGCGCCAGCACCGGACAGACAAATCAAGAGACCCAGTACTTC
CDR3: CASTGQTNQETQYF

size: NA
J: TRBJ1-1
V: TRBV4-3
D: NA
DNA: TGCGCCAGCAGCCTCGTTACAAACACTGAAGCTTTCTTT
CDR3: CASSLVTNTEAFF

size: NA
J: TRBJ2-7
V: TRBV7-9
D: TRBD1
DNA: TGTGCCAGCAGCGCCTGGGACAGGGCCTCCTACGAGCAGTACTTC
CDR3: CASSAWDRASYEQYF

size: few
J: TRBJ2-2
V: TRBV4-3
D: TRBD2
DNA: TGCGCCAGCAGCCAAGATCCGGCGGGGGGGGCCGGGGAGCTGTTTTTT
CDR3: CASSQDPAGGAGELFF

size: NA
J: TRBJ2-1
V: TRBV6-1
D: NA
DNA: TGTGCCAGCAGTGAATTAACGGGGAGCTCCTACAATGAGCAGTTCTTC
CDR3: CASSELTGSSYNEQFF

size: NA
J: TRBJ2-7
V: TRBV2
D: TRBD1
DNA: TGTGCCACCTCCCGGGACAGGGGGGTATGGGAGCAGTACTTC
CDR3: CATSRDRGVWEQYF

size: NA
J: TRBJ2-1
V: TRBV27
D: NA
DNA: TGTGCCAGTGGGGACTTCTACAATGAGCAGTTCTTC
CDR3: CASGDFYNEQFF

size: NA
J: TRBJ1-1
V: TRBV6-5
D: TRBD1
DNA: TGTGCCTGCTACAGGGGGCTTTTCACTGAAGCTTTCTTT
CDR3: CACYRGLFTEAFF

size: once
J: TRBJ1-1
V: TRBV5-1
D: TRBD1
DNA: TGCGCCAGCAGCTTCCGACCCGGGGACAGAGTGGCTGAAGCTTTCTTT
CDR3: CASSFRPGDRVAEAFF

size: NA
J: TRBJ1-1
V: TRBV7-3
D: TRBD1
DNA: TGTGCCAGCAGCTTAACAGGGGGCGACACTGAAGCTTTCTTT
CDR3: CASSLTGGDTEAFF

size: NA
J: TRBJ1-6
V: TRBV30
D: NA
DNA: TGTGCCTGGGACAGCTCCTATAATTCACCCCTCCACTTT
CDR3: CAWDSSYNSPLHF